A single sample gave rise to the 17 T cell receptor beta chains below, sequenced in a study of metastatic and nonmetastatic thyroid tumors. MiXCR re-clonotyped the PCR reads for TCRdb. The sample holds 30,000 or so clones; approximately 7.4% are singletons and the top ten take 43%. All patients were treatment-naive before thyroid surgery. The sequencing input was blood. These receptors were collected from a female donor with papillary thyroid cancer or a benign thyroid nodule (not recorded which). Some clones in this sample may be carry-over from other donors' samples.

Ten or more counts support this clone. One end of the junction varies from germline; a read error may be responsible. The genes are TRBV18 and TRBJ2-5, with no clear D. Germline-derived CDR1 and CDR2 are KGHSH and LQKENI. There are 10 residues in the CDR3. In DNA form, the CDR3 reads TGTGCCAGCTCACAAGAGACCAAGTACTTC. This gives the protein CASSQETKYF.

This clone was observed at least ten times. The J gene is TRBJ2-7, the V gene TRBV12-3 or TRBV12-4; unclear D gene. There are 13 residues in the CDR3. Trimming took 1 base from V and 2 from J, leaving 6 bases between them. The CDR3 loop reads CASSLEGPYEQYF. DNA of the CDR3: TGTGCCAGCAGTTTAGAAGGTCCCTACGAGCAGTACTTC.

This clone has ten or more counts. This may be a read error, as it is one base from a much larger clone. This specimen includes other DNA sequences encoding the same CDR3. The CDR3 sequence: CASSDPGIYGYTF. The DNA of the CDR3 is TGTGCCAGCAGTGATCCAGGCATCTATGGCTACACCTTC. The chain joins TRBV2 to TRBJ1-2; D is unclear. Trimming left V 3 bases short and J 4 bases short, with 9 bases between. Per the germline V gene, CDR1 is SNHLY and CDR2 is FYNNEI. This CDR3 has 13 residues.

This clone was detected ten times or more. In DNA, the CDR3 is TGTGCCAGCAGCCAAGGCTATTATGCGGCGGGAGGGCCCTCGGGGAACGAGCAGTACTTC. It specifies CASSQGYYAAGGPSGNEQYF. The genes are TRBV3-1 and TRBJ2-7; 9 nucleotides line up with TRBD2. The length of the CDR3 is 20 residues. Trimming cost V 1 base and J 5 bases; bases outside gene matches: 21. The germline gives CDR1 LGHDT, CDR2 YNNKEL (reference sequence).

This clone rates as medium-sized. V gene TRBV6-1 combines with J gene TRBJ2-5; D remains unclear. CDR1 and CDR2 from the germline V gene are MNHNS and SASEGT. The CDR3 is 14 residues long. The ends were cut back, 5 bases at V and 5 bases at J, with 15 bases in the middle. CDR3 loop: CASSWGRAWETQYF. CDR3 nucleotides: TGTGCCAGCAGTTGGGGAAGAGCGTGGGAGACCCAGTACTTC.

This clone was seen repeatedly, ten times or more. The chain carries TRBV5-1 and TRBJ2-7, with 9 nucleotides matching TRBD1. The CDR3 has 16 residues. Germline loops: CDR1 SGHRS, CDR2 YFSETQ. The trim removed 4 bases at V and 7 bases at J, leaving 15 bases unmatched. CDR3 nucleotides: TGCGCCAGCAGCCCCACGAGGGGACAGGGAGCCAAGGAGCAGTACTTC. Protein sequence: CASSPTRGQGAKEQYF.

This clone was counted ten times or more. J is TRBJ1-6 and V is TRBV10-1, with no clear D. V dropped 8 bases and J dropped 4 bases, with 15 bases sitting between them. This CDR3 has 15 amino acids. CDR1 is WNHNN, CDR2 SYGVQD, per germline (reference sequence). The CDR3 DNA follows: TGCGCCAGCGTCCAAGGGAGAATTTATAATTCACCCCTCCACTTT. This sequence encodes CASVQGRIYNSPLHF.

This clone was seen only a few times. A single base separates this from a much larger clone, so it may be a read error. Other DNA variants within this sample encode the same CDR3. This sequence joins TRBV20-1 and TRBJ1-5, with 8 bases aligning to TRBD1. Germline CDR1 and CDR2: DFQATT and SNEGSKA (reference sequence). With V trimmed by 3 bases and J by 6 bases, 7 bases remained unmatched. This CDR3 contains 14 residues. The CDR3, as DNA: TGCAGTGCTAGGGTGCAGGGGGCGATTCAGCCCCAGCATTTT. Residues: CSARVQGAIQPQHF.

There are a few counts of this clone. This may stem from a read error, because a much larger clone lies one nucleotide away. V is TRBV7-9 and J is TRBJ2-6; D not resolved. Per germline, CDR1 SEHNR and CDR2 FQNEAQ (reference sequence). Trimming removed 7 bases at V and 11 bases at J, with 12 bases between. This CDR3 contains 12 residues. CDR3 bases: TGTGCCAGCATCACGGACCGGGACGTCCTGACTTTC. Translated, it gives CASITDRDVLTF.

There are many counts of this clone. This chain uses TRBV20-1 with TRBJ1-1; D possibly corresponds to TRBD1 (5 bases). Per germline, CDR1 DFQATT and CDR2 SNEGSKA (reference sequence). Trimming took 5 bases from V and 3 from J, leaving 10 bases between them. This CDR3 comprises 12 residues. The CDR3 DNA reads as TGCAGTGCTCAAGACAGACACACTGAAGCTTTCTTT. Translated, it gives CSAQDRHTEAFF.

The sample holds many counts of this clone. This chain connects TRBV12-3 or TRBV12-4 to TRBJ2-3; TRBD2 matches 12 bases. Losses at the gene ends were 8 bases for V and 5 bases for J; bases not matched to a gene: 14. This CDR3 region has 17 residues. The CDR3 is CASDKGASGGAGDTQYF. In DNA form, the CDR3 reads TGTGCCAGCGACAAGGGGGCTAGCGGGGGGGCTGGAGATACGCAGTATTTT.

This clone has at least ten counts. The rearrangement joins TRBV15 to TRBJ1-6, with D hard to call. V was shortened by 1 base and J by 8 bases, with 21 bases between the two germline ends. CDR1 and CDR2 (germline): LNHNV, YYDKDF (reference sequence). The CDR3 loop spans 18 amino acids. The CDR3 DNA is TGTGCCACCAGCAGAGCAGAATCCGGGGTAGTAATGGATTCACCCCTCCACTTT. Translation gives CATSRAESGVVMDSPLHF.

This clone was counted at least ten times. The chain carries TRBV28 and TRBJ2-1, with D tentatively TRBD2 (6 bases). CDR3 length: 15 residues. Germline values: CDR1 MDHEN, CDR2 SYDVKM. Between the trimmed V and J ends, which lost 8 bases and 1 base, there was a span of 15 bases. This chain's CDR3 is CASVLYGGSYNEQFF. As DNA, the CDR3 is TGTGCCAGCGTATTATATGGAGGGTCCTACAATGAGCAGTTCTTC.

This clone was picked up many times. The CDR3 here is CTSISGANVLTF. The CDR3 DNA reads TGTACCAGTATCTCTGGGGCCAACGTCCTGACTTTC. The rearrangement links TRBV30 to TRBJ2-6, with D uncertain. Germline CDR1 is GTSNPN and CDR2 is SVGIG (reference sequence). The CDR3 totals 12 residues.

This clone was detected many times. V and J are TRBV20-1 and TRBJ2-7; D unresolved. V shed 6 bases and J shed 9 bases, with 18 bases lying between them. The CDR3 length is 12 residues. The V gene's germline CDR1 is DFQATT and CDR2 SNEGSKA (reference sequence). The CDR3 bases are TGCAGTGCCCAGACCCCCCCAGGAGCGCAGTACTTC. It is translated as CSAQTPPGAQYF.

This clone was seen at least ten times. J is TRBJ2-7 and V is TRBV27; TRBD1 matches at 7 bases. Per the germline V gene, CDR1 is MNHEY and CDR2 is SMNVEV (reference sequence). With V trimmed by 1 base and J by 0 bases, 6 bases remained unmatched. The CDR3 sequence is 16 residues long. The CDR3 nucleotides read TGTGCCAGCAGTTTATTCCCGACAGGGAGCTCCTACGAGCAGTACTTC. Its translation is CASSLFPTGSSYEQYF.

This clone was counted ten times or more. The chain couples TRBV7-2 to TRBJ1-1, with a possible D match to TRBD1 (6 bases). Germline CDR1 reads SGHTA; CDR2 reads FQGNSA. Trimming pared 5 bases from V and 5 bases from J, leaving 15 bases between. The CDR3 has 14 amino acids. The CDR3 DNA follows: TGTGCCAGCAGCGGAGGCGGTCAGGGGACTGAAGCTTTCTTT. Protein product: CASSGGGQGTEAFF.